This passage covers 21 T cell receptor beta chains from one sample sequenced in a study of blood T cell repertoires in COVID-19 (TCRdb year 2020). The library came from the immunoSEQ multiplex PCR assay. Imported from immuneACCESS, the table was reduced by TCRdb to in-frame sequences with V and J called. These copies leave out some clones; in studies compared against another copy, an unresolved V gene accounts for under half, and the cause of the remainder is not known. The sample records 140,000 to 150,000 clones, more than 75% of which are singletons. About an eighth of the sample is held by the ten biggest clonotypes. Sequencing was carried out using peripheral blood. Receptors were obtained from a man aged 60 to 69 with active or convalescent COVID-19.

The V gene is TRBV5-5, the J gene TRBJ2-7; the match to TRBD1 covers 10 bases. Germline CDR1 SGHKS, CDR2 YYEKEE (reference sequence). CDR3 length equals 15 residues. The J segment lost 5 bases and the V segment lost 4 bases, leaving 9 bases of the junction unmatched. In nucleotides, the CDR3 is TGTGCCAGCAGCCTCACCCGGGACAGGGGCAACGAGCAGTACTTC. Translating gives CASSLTRDRGNEQYF.

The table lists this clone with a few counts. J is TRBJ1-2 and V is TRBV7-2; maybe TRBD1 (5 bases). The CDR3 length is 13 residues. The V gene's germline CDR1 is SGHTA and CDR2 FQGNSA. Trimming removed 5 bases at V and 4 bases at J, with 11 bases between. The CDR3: CASSTDRFYGYTF. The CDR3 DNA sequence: TGTGCCAGCAGCACCGACAGATTCTATGGCTACACCTTC.

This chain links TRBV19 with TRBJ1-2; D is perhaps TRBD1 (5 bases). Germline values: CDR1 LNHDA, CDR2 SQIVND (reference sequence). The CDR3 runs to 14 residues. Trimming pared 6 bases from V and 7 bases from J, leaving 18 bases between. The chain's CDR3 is CASSELRTGSGYTF. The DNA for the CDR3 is TGTGCCAGTAGCGAGCTACGTACAGGATCTGGCTACACCTTC.

The CDR3 spells CASSPGRGDTQYF. The CDR3 DNA reads TGTGCCAGCAGCCCGGGACGGGGGGATACGCAGTATTTT. The chain uses TRBV3-1 (or the pseudogene TRBV3-2) and TRBJ2-3; possibly TRBD2 for D (6 bases). CDR1 is LGHDT, CDR2 YNNKEL, per germline (reference sequence). V lost 4 bases to trimming and J lost 6 bases, with 11 bases between them. The CDR3 has 13 amino acids.

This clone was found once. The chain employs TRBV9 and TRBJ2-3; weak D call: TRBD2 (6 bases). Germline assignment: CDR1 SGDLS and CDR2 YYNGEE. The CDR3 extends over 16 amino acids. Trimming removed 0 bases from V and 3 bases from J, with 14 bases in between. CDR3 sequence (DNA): TGTGCCAGCAGCGTAGGCGGGGCCCCGGGGACAGATACGCAGTATTTT. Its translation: CASSVGGAPGTDTQYF. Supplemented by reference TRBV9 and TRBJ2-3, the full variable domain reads DSGVTQTPKHLITATGQRVTLRCSPRSGDLSVYWYQQSLDQGLQFLIQYYNGEERAKGNILERFSAQQFPDLHSELNLSSLELGDSALYFCASSVGGAPGTDTQYFGPGTRLTVL.

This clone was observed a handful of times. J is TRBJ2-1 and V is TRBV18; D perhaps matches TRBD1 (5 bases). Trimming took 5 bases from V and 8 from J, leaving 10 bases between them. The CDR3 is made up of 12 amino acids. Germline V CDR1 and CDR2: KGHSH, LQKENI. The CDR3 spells CASSFRVDEQFF. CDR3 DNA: TGTGCCAGCTCATTCAGGGTCGATGAGCAGTTCTTC.

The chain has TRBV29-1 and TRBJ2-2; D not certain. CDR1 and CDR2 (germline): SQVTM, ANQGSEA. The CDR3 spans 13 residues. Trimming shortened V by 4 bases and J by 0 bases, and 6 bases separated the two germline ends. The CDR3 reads CSVGHSNTGELFF. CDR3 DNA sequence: TGCAGCGTTGGCCACTCGAACACCGGGGAGCTGTTTTTT.

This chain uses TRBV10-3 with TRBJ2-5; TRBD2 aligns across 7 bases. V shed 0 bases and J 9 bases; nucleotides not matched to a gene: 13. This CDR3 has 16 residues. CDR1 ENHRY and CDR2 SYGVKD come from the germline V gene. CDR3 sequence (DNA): TGTGCCATCAGTGAGTCCGGGGGGTCTAGCCCCCGTCCCCAGTACTTC. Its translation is CAISESGGSSPRPQYF.

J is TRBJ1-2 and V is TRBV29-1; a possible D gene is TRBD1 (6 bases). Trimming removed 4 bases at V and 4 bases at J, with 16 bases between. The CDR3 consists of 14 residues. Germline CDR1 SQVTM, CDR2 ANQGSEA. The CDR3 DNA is TGCAGCGTTGGAATGGGGGCGTGGGGCTATGGCTACACCTTC. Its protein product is CSVGMGAWGYGYTF.

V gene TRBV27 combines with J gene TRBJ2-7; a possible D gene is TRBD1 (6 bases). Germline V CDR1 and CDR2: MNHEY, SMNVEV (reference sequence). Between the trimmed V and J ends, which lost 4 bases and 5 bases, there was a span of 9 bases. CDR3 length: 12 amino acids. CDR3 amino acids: CASSSTGNEQYF. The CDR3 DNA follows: TGTGCCAGCAGTTCCACAGGGAACGAGCAGTACTTC.

As DNA, the CDR3 is TGCGCCAGCAGCTCGGGACAGAGCCACAATGAGCAGTTCTTC. This sequence encodes CASSSGQSHNEQFF. The J gene is TRBJ2-1, the V gene TRBV5-1, with 7 bases that match TRBD1. The CDR3 contains 14 residues. V dropped 3 bases and J dropped 5; count of bases not matched to a gene: 5. Germline CDR1 is SGHRS and CDR2 is YFSETQ.

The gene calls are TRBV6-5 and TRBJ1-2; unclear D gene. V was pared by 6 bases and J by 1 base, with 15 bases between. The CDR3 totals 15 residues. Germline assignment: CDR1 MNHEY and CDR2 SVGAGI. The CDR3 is CASRGGEDINYGYTF. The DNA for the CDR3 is TGTGCCAGCAGGGGTGGGGAGGATATTAACTATGGCTACACCTTC.

CDR3 coding DNA: TGTGCCAGCAGTCCCTCAGGGTCGGGGAACACTGAAGCTTTCTTT. This encodes CASSPSGSGNTEAFF. The chain uses TRBV28 and TRBJ1-1; maybe TRBD1 (5 bases). V was shortened by 5 bases and J by 1 base, with 14 bases between the two germline ends. Germline V gene lookup returns CDR1 MDHEN and CDR2 SYDVKM. The CDR3 runs to 15 residues.

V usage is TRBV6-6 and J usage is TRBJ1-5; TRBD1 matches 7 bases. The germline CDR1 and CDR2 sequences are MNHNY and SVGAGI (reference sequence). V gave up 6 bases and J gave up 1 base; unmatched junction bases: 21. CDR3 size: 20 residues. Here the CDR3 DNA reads TGTGCCAGCAGCCGATTAGACCCTTTTACAGGGGTGGTAAGCAATCAGCCCCAGCATTTT. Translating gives CASSRLDPFTGVVSNQPQHF.

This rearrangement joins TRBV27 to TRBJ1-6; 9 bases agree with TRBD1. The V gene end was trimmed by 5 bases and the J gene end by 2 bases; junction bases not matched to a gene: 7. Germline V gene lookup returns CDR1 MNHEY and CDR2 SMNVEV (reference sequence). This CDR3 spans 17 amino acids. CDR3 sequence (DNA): TGTGCCAGCAGTCCGGGACAGGGACCCACCTATAATTCACCCCTCCACTTT. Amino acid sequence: CASSPGQGPTYNSPLHF.

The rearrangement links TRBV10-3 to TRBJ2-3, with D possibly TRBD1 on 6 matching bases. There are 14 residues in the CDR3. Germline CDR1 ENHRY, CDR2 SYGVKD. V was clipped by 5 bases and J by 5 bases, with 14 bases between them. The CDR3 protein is CAISTWQGRDTQYF. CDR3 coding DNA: TGTGCCATCAGTACCTGGCAGGGGAGAGATACGCAGTATTTT.

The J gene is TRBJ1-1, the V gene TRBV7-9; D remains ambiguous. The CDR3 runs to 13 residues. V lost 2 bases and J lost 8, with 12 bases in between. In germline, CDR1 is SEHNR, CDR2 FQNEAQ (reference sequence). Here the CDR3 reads CASSLYGAVEAFF. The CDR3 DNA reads TGTGCCAGCAGCTTATATGGAGCGGTGGAAGCTTTCTTT.

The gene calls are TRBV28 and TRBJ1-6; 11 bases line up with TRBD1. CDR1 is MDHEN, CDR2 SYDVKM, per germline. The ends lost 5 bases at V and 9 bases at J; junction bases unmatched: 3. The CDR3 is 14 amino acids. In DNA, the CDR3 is TGTGCCAGCAGTAGGGACAGGGGGTTTTCACCCCTCCACTTT. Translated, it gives CASSRDRGFSPLHF. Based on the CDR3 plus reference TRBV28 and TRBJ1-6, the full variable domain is DVKVTQSSRYLVKRTGEKVFLECVQDMDHENMFWYRQDPGLGLRLIYFSYDVKMKEKGDIPEGYSVSREKKERFSLILESASTNQTSMYLCASSRDRGFSPLHFGNGTRLTVT.

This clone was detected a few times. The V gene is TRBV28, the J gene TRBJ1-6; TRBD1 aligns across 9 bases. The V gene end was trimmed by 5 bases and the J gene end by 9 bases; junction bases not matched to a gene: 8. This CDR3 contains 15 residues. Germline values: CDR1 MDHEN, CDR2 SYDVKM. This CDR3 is CASSTRDRAFSPLHF. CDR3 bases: TGTGCCAGCAGTACCCGGGACAGGGCCTTTTCACCCCTCCACTTT.

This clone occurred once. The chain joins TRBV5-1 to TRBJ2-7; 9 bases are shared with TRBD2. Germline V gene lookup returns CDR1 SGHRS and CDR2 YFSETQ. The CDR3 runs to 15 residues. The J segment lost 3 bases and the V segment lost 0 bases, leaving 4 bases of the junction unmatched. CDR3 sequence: CASSLGIAGVYEQYF. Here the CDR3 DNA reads TGCGCCAGCAGCTTGGGGATAGCGGGAGTCTACGAGCAGTACTTC. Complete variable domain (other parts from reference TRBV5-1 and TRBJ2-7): KAGVTQTPRYLIKTRGQQVTLSCSPISGHRSVSWYQQTPGQGLQFLFEYFSETQRNKGNFPGRFSGRQFSNSRSEMNVSTLELGDSALYLCASSLGIAGVYEQYFGPGTRLTVT.

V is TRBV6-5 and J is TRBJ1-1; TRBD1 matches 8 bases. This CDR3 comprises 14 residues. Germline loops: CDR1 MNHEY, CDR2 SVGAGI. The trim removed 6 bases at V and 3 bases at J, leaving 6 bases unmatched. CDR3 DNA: TGTGCCAGCAGGAGGGCGGACAGGGACACTGAAGCTTTCTTT. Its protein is CASRRADRDTEAFF.